The 9 T cell receptor beta chains below come from one sample, sequenced in a study of OX40 agonist ivuxolimab in advanced cancers. The method was the immunoSEQ multiplex PCR assay. Entries here come from immuneACCESS through TCRdb and include only in-frame sequences with V and J called. Some clones fail to appear in such tables; in the studies checked, an unresolved V gene covers under half of the shortfall, and the cause of the remainder is unknown. Within this sample are 66,000 or so clones, with roughly 90% of them counted one time only. The ten largest clones add up to around 25% of the sample. Specimen: CD4+ or CD8+ T cells sorted from blood, collected in a trial of the OX40 agonist ivuxolimab. The receptors come from an adult with an advanced solid tumor such as melanoma, head and neck, liver or kidney cancer.

The chain recombines TRBV6-6 with TRBJ2-7; D uncertain. Trimming cost V 5 bases and J 2 bases, with 19 bases left between them. CDR3 length: 16 amino acids. CDR1 MNHNY and CDR2 SVGAGI come from the germline V gene (reference sequence). The CDR3 region has the DNA TGTGCCAGCAGTCACAATCGAACGGGTCCCCCCTACGAGCAGTACTTC. Protein sequence: CASSHNRTGPPYEQYF.

This chain connects TRBV11-3 to TRBJ2-7; no firm D call. Trimming cost V 3 bases and J 3 bases, with 18 bases left between them. The germline V gene has CDR1 SGHNT and CDR2 YENEEA. The CDR3 covers 16 residues. The CDR3: CASSLEMGMGNYEQYV. The CDR3 nucleotides read TGTGCCAGCAGCTTGGAGATGGGGATGGGGAACTACGAGCAGTACGTC.

The genes are TRBV6-5 and TRBJ2-1, with TRBD2 identical over 13 bases. V lost 6 bases, J lost 7 bases, and 3 bases stayed unmatched. The CDR3 has 14 amino acids. Germline CDR1 and CDR2: MNHEY and SVGAGI. CDR3 in amino acids: CASRGTSGANEQFF. CDR3 in DNA: TGTGCCAGCAGGGGGACTAGCGGGGCGAATGAGCAGTTCTTC.

Only a few counts were recorded for this clone. The V call is TRBV6-6, the J call TRBJ1-5; D call uncertain. The CDR3 has 13 residues. Germline CDR1 is MNHNY and CDR2 is SVGAGI (reference sequence). Trimming stripped 1 base from V and 5 bases from J, with 6 bases between. CDR3 in DNA: TGTGCCAGCAGTTACTTCTCTTATCAGCCCCAGCATTTT. It yields the protein CASSYFSYQPQHF.

This rearrangement joins TRBV30 to TRBJ1-5; no reliable D call. Germline V lookup: CDR1 GTSNPN, CDR2 SVGIG (reference sequence). Trimming removed 2 bases from V and 4 bases from J, with 6 bases in between. The CDR3 consists of 12 residues. The CDR3 DNA reads as TGTGCCTGGAGTACCTTAAATCAGCCCCAGCATTTT. It is translated as CAWSTLNQPQHF. Combining the CDR3 with reference TRBV30 and TRBJ1-5 gives the whole variable domain SQTIHQWPATLVQPVGSPLSLECTVEGTSNPNLYWYRQAAGRGLQLLFYSVGIGQISSEVPQNLSASRPQDRQFILSSKKLLLSDSGFYLCAWSTLNQPQHFGDGTRLSIL.

The rearrangement links TRBV30 to TRBJ2-1; 14 bases fit TRBD2. The CDR3 contains 16 residues. Trimming took 0 bases from V and 9 from J; bases not matched to a gene: 7. The germline V gene encodes CDR1 GTSNPN and CDR2 SVGIG (reference sequence). CDR3 loop: CAWSVRLAGGHSEQFF. In DNA, the CDR3 is TGTGCCTGGAGTGTACGACTAGCGGGGGGGCATTCTGAGCAGTTCTTC.

This chain joins TRBV9 and TRBJ1-3; D may be TRBD1 (6 bases). This CDR3 is built from 14 residues. CDR1 is SGDLS, CDR2 YYNGEE, per germline. V dropped 7 bases and J dropped 4 bases, with 15 bases sitting between them. The CDR3 DNA reads TGTGCCAGCGACTTCACAGGGACCGGAAACACCATATATTTT. Translation gives CASDFTGTGNTIYF. The full variable domain, its missing parts supplied by reference TRBV9 and TRBJ1-3, is DSGVTQTPKHLITATGQRVTLRCSPRSGDLSVYWYQQSLDQGLQFLIQYYNGEERAKGNILERFSAQQFPDLHSELNLSSLELGDSALYFCASDFTGTGNTIYFGEGSWLTVV.

This rearrangement joins TRBV2 to TRBJ2-7; D is undetermined. Per the germline V gene, CDR1 is SNHLY and CDR2 is FYNNEI. V was clipped by 6 bases and J by 4 bases, with 16 bases between them. CDR3 length: 14 residues. CDR3 in amino acids: CASSAPNGRYEQYV. The CDR3 nucleotides read TGTGCCAGCAGCGCCCCCAACGGCCGTTACGAGCAGTACGTC.

The V call is TRBV6-5, the J call TRBJ2-2; no clear D. CDR1 is MNHEY and CDR2 is SVGAGI in the germline V gene. This CDR3 spans 12 amino acids. The V and J ends lost 2 bases and 7 bases respectively, with 5 bases between them. The chain's CDR3 is CASSYGVGELFF. The CDR3 DNA is TGTGCCAGCAGTTACGGCGTCGGGGAGCTGTTTTTT.